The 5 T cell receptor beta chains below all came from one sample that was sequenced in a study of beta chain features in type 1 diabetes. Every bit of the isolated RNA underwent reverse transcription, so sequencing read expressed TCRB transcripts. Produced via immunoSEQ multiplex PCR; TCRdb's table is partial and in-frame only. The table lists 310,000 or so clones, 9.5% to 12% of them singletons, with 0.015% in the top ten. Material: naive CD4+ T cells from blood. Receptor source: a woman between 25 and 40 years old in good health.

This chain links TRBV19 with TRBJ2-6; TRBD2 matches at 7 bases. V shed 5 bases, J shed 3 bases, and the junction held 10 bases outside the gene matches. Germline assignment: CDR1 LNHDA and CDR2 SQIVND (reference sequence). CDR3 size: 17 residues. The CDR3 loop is CASSSSGSPLGANVLTF. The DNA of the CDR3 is TGTGCCAGTAGTTCTAGCGGATCCCCTCTTGGGGCCAACGTCCTGACTTTC.

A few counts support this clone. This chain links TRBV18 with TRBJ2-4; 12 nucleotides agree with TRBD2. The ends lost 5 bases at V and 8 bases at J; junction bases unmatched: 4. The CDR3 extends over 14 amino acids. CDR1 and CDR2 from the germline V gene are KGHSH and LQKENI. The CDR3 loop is CASSRASGRDIQYF. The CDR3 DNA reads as TGTGCCAGCTCAAGAGCTAGCGGGAGGGACATTCAGTACTTC.

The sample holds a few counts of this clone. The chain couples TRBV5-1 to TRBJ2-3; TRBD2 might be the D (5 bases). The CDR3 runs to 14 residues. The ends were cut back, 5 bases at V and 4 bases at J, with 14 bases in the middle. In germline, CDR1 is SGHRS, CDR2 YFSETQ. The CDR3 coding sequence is TGCGCCAGCAGAACGAATAGCGTCGCAGATACGCAGTATTTT. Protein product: CASRTNSVADTQYF.

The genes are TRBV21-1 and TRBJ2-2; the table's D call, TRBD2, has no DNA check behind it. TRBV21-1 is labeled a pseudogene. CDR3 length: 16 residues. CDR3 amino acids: CASSTQGLAGTGELFF. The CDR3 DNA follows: TGTGCCAGCAGCACCCAAGGACTAGCGGGAACCGGGGAGCTGTTTTTT.

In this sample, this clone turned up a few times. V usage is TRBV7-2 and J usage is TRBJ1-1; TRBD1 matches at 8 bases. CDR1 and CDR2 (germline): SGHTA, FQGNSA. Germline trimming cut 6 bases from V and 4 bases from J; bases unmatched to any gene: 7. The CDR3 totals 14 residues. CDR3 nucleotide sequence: TGTGCCAGCAGATTCGGGCAGGGGGCCACTGAAGCTTTCTTT. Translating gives CASRFGQGATEAFF.